A selection of T cell receptor beta chains follows, all from one sample in a study of naive and memory T cell subsets. MiXCR, run by TCRdb on the UMI-ligation and nested PCR reads, gives a single entry per CDR3 protein. The repertoire holds 9,500 to 10,000 distinct CDR3 sequences, with 4.5% to 6% as singletons. Sequencing was done on a sample of CD4+ TEMRA cells from blood. All receptors come from a human donor in good health. The conserved cysteine and the conserved F or W are not part of the CDR3 here. D genes are given only for firm matches.

CDR3,D,J,V
ASSSPGWQHTGELF,NA,TRBJ2-2,TRBV5-1
ASSYSKREGLDIQY,TRBD2,TRBJ2-4,TRBV6-2/TRBV6-3
ASSQGGVNTGELF,NA,TRBJ2-2,TRBV4-3
ASRPAGNTDTQY,NA,TRBJ2-3,TRBV19
AWSVLDPKDSPLH,NA,TRBJ1-6,TRBV30
AWSVAAPYGYT,NA,TRBJ1-2,TRBV30
ASSSTASGANVLT,NA,TRBJ2-6,TRBV5-6
ASSTGRQGRTEAF,NA,TRBJ1-1,TRBV6-2/TRBV6-3
SARGSSRENQPQH,NA,TRBJ1-5,TRBV20-1
ASSLDSRSTDTQY,NA,TRBJ2-3,TRBV19
ASSQARVLSSGANVLT,NA,TRBJ2-6,TRBV3-1
ASRTGVETQY,TRBD1,TRBJ2-5,TRBV6-1
ASSSDRAGANVLT,TRBD1,TRBJ2-6,TRBV7-2
ASSLRLAAETQY,TRBD2,TRBJ2-5,TRBV27
ASSQDGGADEKLF,NA,TRBJ1-4,TRBV4-1
ASSLGQSGNQPQH,TRBD1,TRBJ1-5,TRBV28
ASSALPGQGNGANVLT,TRBD1,TRBJ2-6,TRBV7-6
SAPAGLAGGSYNEQF,TRBD2,TRBJ2-1,TRBV29-1
ASSSTWISSGNTIY,NA,TRBJ1-3,TRBV13
ASSSTGARYGYT,TRBD1,TRBJ1-2,TRBV12-3/TRBV12-4
ASSYFFSGTEGRLPGNQPQH,TRBD1,TRBJ1-5,TRBV6-2/TRBV6-3
ASSLDGRESYEQY,NA,TRBJ2-7,TRBV12-3/TRBV12-4
SAFGQMNTEAF,NA,TRBJ1-1,TRBV20-1
SALRDSNEQY,TRBD1,TRBJ2-7,TRBV20-1
ASSPAKVPTGELF,NA,TRBJ2-2,TRBV18
ASTIAGGTDTQY,TRBD2,TRBJ2-3,TRBV2
ASSLEGTSFYEQY,TRBD2,TRBJ2-7,TRBV7-2
ASSLYDFGDNEQF,NA,TRBJ2-1,TRBV7-6
ASSLGGSGNTIY,NA,TRBJ1-3,TRBV11-3
ASSIRPSYNEQF,NA,TRBJ2-1,TRBV27
SAPGPGRGDTQY,NA,TRBJ2-3,TRBV20-1
ASSSAWDRHYEQY,TRBD1,TRBJ2-7,TRBV6-6
ASSLGQGNTEAF,NA,TRBJ1-1,TRBV11-1
ASSMVSPPGVAYNEQF,NA,TRBJ2-1,TRBV19
SAYQGGNEQF,NA,TRBJ2-1,TRBV20-1
ASSLAREKLF,NA,TRBJ1-4,TRBV28
ATQTRNVNTEAF,NA,TRBJ1-1,TRBV7-9
ASHQGPLEPQH,NA,TRBJ1-5,TRBV5-1
ASKDKPYTDTQY,NA,TRBJ2-3,TRBV28
ASSQSKRGGAEAF,NA,TRBJ1-1,TRBV16
ASSPGQGVGPQH,TRBD1,TRBJ1-5,TRBV12-3/TRBV12-4
ASSLQGGAGNTQY,TRBD2,TRBJ2-3,TRBV7-6
ASSPGTITYGYT,NA,TRBJ1-2,TRBV9
ASSLDAGVSNNEQF,TRBD2,TRBJ2-1,TRBV5-1
ASSVDSGAYNEQF,NA,TRBJ2-1,TRBV9
AWNLRGKGTDTQY,NA,TRBJ2-3,TRBV30
SARDLRQGINQPQH,TRBD1,TRBJ1-5,TRBV20-1
ASSLDGGRGTEAF,NA,TRBJ1-1,TRBV7-9
ASSLAGGSYEQY,NA,TRBJ2-7,TRBV12-3/TRBV12-4
SVQGGTDTQY,NA,TRBJ2-3,TRBV20-1
ASSYTADNSPLH,NA,TRBJ1-6,TRBV6-6
ASERGSTDTQY,TRBD2,TRBJ2-3,TRBV7-9
ASSPRLAGGQQF,TRBD2,TRBJ2-1,TRBV6-2/TRBV6-3
SVRTGGATEAF,TRBD1,TRBJ1-1,TRBV29-1
ASSLLAAVGETQY,NA,TRBJ2-5,TRBV7-9